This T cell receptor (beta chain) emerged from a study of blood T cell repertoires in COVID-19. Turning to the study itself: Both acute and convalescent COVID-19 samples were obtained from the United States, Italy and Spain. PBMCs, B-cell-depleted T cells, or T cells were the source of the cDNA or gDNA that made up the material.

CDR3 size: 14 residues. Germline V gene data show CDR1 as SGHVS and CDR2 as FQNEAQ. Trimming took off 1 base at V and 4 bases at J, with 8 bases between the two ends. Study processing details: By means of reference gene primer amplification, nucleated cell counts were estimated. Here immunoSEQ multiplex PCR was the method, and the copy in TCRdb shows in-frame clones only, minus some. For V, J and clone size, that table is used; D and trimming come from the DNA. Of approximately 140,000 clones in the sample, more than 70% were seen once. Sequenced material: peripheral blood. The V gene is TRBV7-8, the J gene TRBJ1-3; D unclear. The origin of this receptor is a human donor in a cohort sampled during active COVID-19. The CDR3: CASSLGAFGNTIYF. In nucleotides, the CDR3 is TGTGCCAGCAGCTTAGGGGCCTTCGGAAACACCATATATTTT.